This T cell receptor beta chain was sequenced for a study of T cell repertoires in cytomegalovirus infection (dated by TCRdb to about 2019). Regarding the complete study: Donor HLA type was relevant to the analysis, because carriage of CMV infection together with the matching HLA type was indicated by public TCR beta signatures.

Spanning cysteine to phenylalanine, the CDR3 consists of 14 amino acids. Just CDR3 DNA is preserved here, 42 bases in frame from base 1. Germline trimming: 7 bases from V, 4 bases from J; junction bases outside gene matches: 8. Looking up the germline V gene (reference sequence) yields CDR1 LNHDA and CDR2 SQIVND. General findings and caveats noted by the study authors: Carriers of CMV infection plus the relevant HLA type were discriminated by the cumulative frequency of public TCR beta family members in the study cohort and in an independent approximately 340-donor cohort. The ex vivo response was dominated by HLA-C-restricted CMV-specific TCR beta clonotypes, which also provided the single most frequent clonotype in two of eight donors.

Sequencing instrument: Illumina HiSeq 1500. TCRdb reprocessing: public reads trimmed at Q25 with fastp, clones called with MiXCR, in-frame beta chains kept. CDR3 protein sequences are deduplicated, and each keeps its most common genes and DNA. This sample lists 450,000 to 550,000 distinct CDR3 sequences; approximately 15% were detected once. Approximately 24% of the sample is in the top ten clones. This clonotype was seen ten or more times. Its antigen is currently not known. The record has no base qualities; no much larger clone is one base away. The sequenced sample consisted of CD8+ T cells from PBMCs. The chain uses TRBV19 and TRBJ1-1, with TRBD1 matching 8 junction bases. This clonotype was obtained from a human donor in good health (CMV status not recorded). Some clones in this sample may be carry-over from other donors' samples. CDR3 protein: CASMEVGQVTEAFF. At the DNA level, the sequence is TGTGCCAGTATGGAGGTGGGACAGGTCACTGAAGCTTTCTTT.